These 28 T cell receptor beta chains originate from one sample sequenced in a study of vaccination and CD4 T cells after COVID-19. Indicated treatment: approximately 9-day PBMC culture with coronavirus spike peptide pools or control peptides (ViraFEST assay). Collection of the unexposed donor's CD4+ T cells took place before the COVID-19 pandemic (2011-2018). An Oncomine TCR Beta short-read assay was used to sequence the DNA from cultured CD4+ T cells. One entry per CDR3 protein, called by TCRdb with MiXCR from the PCR reads. The sample lists under 350 distinct CDR3 sequences, 6% to 9.5% seen once, with roughly a fifth in the top ten. For these TCRs, the target antigens are not known. Sequencing input: CD4+ T cells from blood, cultured in vitro. The receptors derive from a human donor in good health.

This clonotype rates as large. This chain connects TRBV20-1 to TRBJ2-7; the D gene could be TRBD1 or TRBD2 (5 bases each). Germline V gene sequence: CDR1 DFQATT, CDR2 SNEGSKA (reference sequence). The V end lost 6 bases, the J end lost 2 bases, and 17 bases lay between the germline ends. The length of the CDR3 is 14 residues. Written as DNA, the CDR3 is TGCAGTGCGAGGGGCTTCACCAAGGCCTACGAGCAGTACTTC. As protein: CSARGFTKAYEQYF.

By proportion, this clonotype is large. The chain has TRBV20-1 and TRBJ2-5; tentatively, D is TRBD1 (6 bases). Trimming shortened V by 6 bases and J by 5 bases, and 16 bases separated the two germline ends. The V gene's germline CDR1 is DFQATT and CDR2 SNEGSKA (reference sequence). The CDR3 consists of 13 residues. Here the CDR3 DNA reads TGCAGTGCGGGGTGGGGGCCCGAGGAGACCCAGTACTTC. It specifies CSAGWGPEETQYF.

This clonotype rates as large. The chain is built from TRBV2 and TRBJ1-6; TRBD1 aligns across 7 bases. CDR3 length: 14 residues. Trimming cost V 5 bases and J 14 bases; bases outside gene matches: 12. Germline V gene lookup returns CDR1 SNHLY and CDR2 FYNNEI. The CDR3 loop reads CASSRDSSIEALHF. CDR3 in DNA: TGTGCCAGCAGTCGGGACAGTTCGATAGAGGCCCTCCACTTT.

Within the sample, this clonotype is hyperexpanded. The chain uses TRBV4-2 and TRBJ2-4, with a weak D call TRBD2 (7 bases). CDR3 length: 17 amino acids. The germline V and J ends were trimmed by 1 base and 7 bases, with 20 bases remaining between them. Germline CDR1 is LGHNA and CDR2 is YNFKEQ. The CDR3 loop reads CASSQGGGGPHGNIQYF. The CDR3, as DNA: TGTGCCAGCAGCCAAGGGGGAGGGGGGCCCCACGGGAACATTCAGTACTTC.

Relative to its sample, this clonotype is large. The chain links TRBV4-3 to TRBJ2-2; 9 bases align to TRBD1. This CDR3 is built from 14 residues. With 7 bases clipped from V and 5 bases from J, the junction kept 5 bases outside the gene matches. The germline gives CDR1 LGHNA, CDR2 YSLEER. CDR3 in amino acids: CASKPGQGTGELFF. DNA for the CDR3: TGCGCCAGCAAGCCGGGACAGGGAACCGGGGAGCTGTTTTTT.

This clonotype ranks as large. The chain employs TRBV14 and TRBJ2-1, with no clear D. Trimming pared 1 base from V and 12 bases from J, leaving 13 bases between. The CDR3 consists of 13 residues. Germline CDR1 reads SGHDN; CDR2 reads FVKESK. This CDR3 reads CASSQVDGVAQFF. Written as DNA, the CDR3 is TGTGCCAGCAGCCAAGTTGATGGGGTAGCGCAGTTCTTC.

Judged by abundance, this clonotype is large. Mismatch with germline at one junction end may stem from a read error. The chain couples TRBV5-4 to TRBJ2-1; D is possibly TRBD1 or TRBD2 (5 bases each). There are 14 residues in the CDR3. Germline V lookup: CDR1 SGHNT, CDR2 YYREEE (reference sequence). CDR3 DNA sequence: TGCGCCCTGACCTGGGACGGCTCCTACAATGAGCAGTTCTTC. Protein sequence: CALTWDGSYNEQFF.

This clonotype ranks as large. The rearrangement links TRBV20-1 to TRBJ2-1; 9 bases agree with TRBD2. The CDR3 runs 14 residues. Trimming removed 5 bases from V and 4 bases from J; junction bases left unmatched: 6. CDR1 is DFQATT and CDR2 is SNEGSKA in the germline V gene (reference sequence). CDR3 DNA: TGCAGTGCTGGGCCGGGACTAGCTTACAATGAGCAGTTCTTC. Its translation: CSAGPGLAYNEQFF.

Sample share makes this clonotype large. V gene TRBV20-1 combines with J gene TRBJ1-6, with 7 bases fitting TRBD1. V was clipped by 6 bases and J by 7 bases; unmatched bases: 9. Per the germline V gene, CDR1 is DFQATT and CDR2 is SNEGSKA (reference sequence). The CDR3 has 14 amino acids. The CDR3: CSAPTGTENSPLHF. DNA of the CDR3: TGCAGTGCACCGACCGGGACAGAGAATTCACCCCTCCACTTT.

This clonotype is deemed large. The V and J genes are TRBV7-3 and TRBJ1-1; 9 bases match TRBD1. The V gene's germline CDR1 is SGHTA and CDR2 FQGTGA. The junction had 5 bases not matched to a gene; V was cut back by 1 base and J by 5 bases. This CDR3 is 15 amino acids long. Here the CDR3 DNA reads TGTGCCAGCAGCTTAATGGACGGGACAGGGACTGAAGCTTTCTTT. This sequence encodes CASSLMDGTGTEAFF.

This clonotype turned up a few times. The rearrangement joins TRBV18 to TRBJ1-4; 7 bases are shared with TRBD1. Germline values: CDR1 KGHSH, CDR2 LQKENI. This CDR3 is 16 amino acids long. With V trimmed by 2 bases and J by 4 bases, 7 bases remained unmatched. The DNA of the CDR3 is TGTGCCAGCTCACCAACCGCACAGGGGATTAATGAAAAACTGTTTTTT. This codes for CASSPTAQGINEKLFF.

This clonotype counts as medium-sized. The rearrangement joins TRBV19 to TRBJ2-1; 10 bases are shared with TRBD2. The CDR3 covers 17 residues. Looked up from germline, CDR1 is LNHDA and CDR2 is SQIVND (reference sequence). V shed 5 bases, J shed 3 bases, and the junction held 10 bases outside the gene matches. The CDR3 DNA sequence: TGTGCCAGTAGTTTAAGACTAGCGGGCGGACTCTACAATGAGCAGTTCTTC. Encoded protein: CASSLRLAGGLYNEQFF.

Relative to its sample, this clonotype is large. The rearrangement uses TRBV2 and TRBJ2-7; perhaps TRBD2 as D (5 bases). CDR1 and CDR2 (germline): SNHLY, FYNNEI. The V and J ends lost 8 bases and 3 bases respectively, with 23 bases between them. CDR3 size: 16 residues. The CDR3 reads CASQGRLALRDYEQYF. The CDR3 DNA sequence: TGTGCCAGCCAAGGCCGCCTAGCTCTCCGAGACTACGAGCAGTACTTC.

By sample share, this clonotype is large. The rearrangement uses TRBV5-1 and TRBJ2-3, with 8 bases lining up with TRBD1. This CDR3 contains 13 residues. The germline gives CDR1 SGHRS, CDR2 YFSETQ. V was pared by 5 bases and J by 3 bases, with 2 bases of the junction left unmatched. The CDR3 nucleotides read TGCGCCAGCAGGACAGGGGAGACAGATACGCAGTATTTT. Encoded protein: CASRTGETDTQYF.

Within the sample, this clonotype is large (0.1 to 1%). The chain joins TRBV19 to TRBJ1-6; D gene uncertain. Germline CDR1 and CDR2: LNHDA and SQIVND (reference sequence). This CDR3 comprises 15 residues. V was clipped by 5 bases and J by 7 bases, with 15 bases between them. The CDR3 DNA follows: TGTGCCAGTAGTGAATCGCCTCCCGGGAATTCACCCCTCCACTTT. It codes for CASSESPPGNSPLHF.

This clonotype is deemed large. The rearrangement uses TRBV19 and TRBJ1-2; no firm D call. Germline V gives CDR1 LNHDA, CDR2 SQIVND (reference sequence). The CDR3 runs to 13 residues. The V end was cut by 4 bases, the J end by 3 bases, with 9 bases between. The CDR3 sequence is CASSRRVDYGYTF. For the CDR3, the DNA is TGTGCCAGTAGTAGGAGGGTGGACTATGGCTACACCTTC.

Relative to its sample, this clonotype is large. The chain employs TRBV27 and TRBJ1-2; D is uncertain. The germline V gene encodes CDR1 MNHEY and CDR2 SMNVEV (reference sequence). V lost 7 bases to trimming and J lost 4 bases, with 16 bases between them. CDR3 length equals 14 residues. As DNA, the CDR3 is TGTGCCAGCACCACGTCCTGGGGTAGCTATGGCTACACCTTC. This sequence encodes CASTTSWGSYGYTF.

In this sample, this clonotype is large. The chain is built from TRBV7-9 and TRBJ2-2; D remains ambiguous. The CDR3 is 14 residues long. Germline CDR1 SEHNR, CDR2 FQNEAQ (reference sequence). The ends were cut back, 8 bases at V and 3 bases at J, with 13 bases in the middle. CDR3 in amino acids: CASPDQKDTGELFF. CDR3 in DNA: TGTGCCAGCCCGGATCAGAAAGACACCGGGGAGCTGTTTTTT.

This clonotype is large by share. CDR3 loop: CASREGDTQYF. For the CDR3, the DNA is TGTGCCTCCAGGGAGGGAGATACGCAGTATTTT. The chain uses TRBV2 and TRBJ2-3, with 7 nucleotides matching TRBD2. The V gene's germline CDR1 is SNHLY and CDR2 FYNNEI. V shed 11 bases and J 5 bases; nucleotides not matched to a gene: 4. The length of the CDR3 is 11 residues.

The rearrangement links TRBV6-2 or TRBV6-3 to TRBJ1-6; D is undetermined. The CDR3 spans 14 residues. The germline gives CDR1 MNHEY, CDR2 SVGEGT. The V end lost 6 bases, the J end lost 7 bases, and 13 bases lay between the germline ends. The CDR3 coding sequence is TGTGCCAGCAGCCCGGGGTCGGGGAATTCACCCCTCCACTTT. This encodes CASSPGSGNSPLHF.

Judged by abundance, this clonotype is large. The chain is built from TRBV10-1 and TRBJ2-7, with D unresolved. The germline gives CDR1 WNHNN, CDR2 SYGVQD (reference sequence). There are 12 residues in the CDR3. V lost 6 bases and J lost 5, with 11 bases in between. In DNA, the CDR3 is TGCGCCAGCAGGGCCGCGGTACACGAGCAGTACTTC. As protein: CASRAAVHEQYF.

This clonotype was picked up a small number of times. The gene calls are TRBV5-1 and TRBJ2-2; D remains unclear. Trimming left V 1 base short and J 5 bases short, with 12 bases between. CDR1 SGHRS and CDR2 YFSETQ come from the germline V gene. This CDR3 contains 15 residues. The CDR3 here is CASSLLTRQTGELFF. CDR3 nucleotides: TGCGCCAGCAGCTTGTTGACTCGGCAGACCGGGGAGCTGTTTTTT. Combining the CDR3 with reference TRBV5-1 and TRBJ2-2 gives the whole variable domain KAGVTQTPRYLIKTRGQQVTLSCSPISGHRSVSWYQQTPGQGLQFLFEYFSETQRNKGNFPGRFSGRQFSNSRSEMNVSTLELGDSALYLCASSLLTRQTGELFFGEGSRLTVL.

This clonotype is categorized as large. The genes are TRBV6-2 or TRBV6-3 and TRBJ1-5; the D gene is possibly TRBD1 (6 bases). This CDR3 comprises 14 residues. V was shortened by 2 bases and J by 7 bases, with 12 bases between the two germline ends. Germline CDR1 reads MNHEY; CDR2 reads SVGEGT. In DNA, the CDR3 is TGTGCCAGCAGTTACGACCAGGGGCCCCAGCCCCAGCATTTT. Its translation: CASSYDQGPQPQHF.

This clonotype is deemed large. The rearrangement links TRBV5-4 to TRBJ2-3, with D unresolved. CDR3 length equals 12 residues. Germline V gene data show CDR1 as SGHNT and CDR2 as YYREEE (reference sequence). V lost 2 bases to trimming and J lost 2 bases, with 3 bases between them. The CDR3 here is CASSFTTDTQYF. As DNA, the CDR3 is TGTGCCAGCAGCTTCACCACAGATACGCAGTATTTT.

This clonotype is large. The V and J genes are TRBV15 and TRBJ1-5; D perhaps matches TRBD1 (5 bases). The CDR3 is 15 amino acids. The germline V gene has CDR1 LNHNV and CDR2 YYDKDF (reference sequence). The V end lost 3 bases, the J end lost 11 bases, and 20 bases lay between the germline ends. This CDR3 is CATSRGGTGRSAQHF. As DNA, the CDR3 is TGTGCCACCAGCAGGGGGGGGACGGGCCGCTCGGCCCAGCATTTT. The variable domain in full, completed from reference TRBV15 and TRBJ1-5, reads DAMVIQNPRYQVTQFGKPVTLSCSQTLNHNVMYWYQQKSSQAPKLLFHYYDKDFNNEADTPDNFQSRRPNTSFCFLDIRSPGLGDTAMYLCATSRGGTGRSAQHFGDGTRLSIL.

This clonotype is classed as large. The gene calls are TRBV7-2 and TRBJ1-3, with a possible D match to TRBD1 (5 bases). Trimming removed 4 bases at V and 1 base at J, with 11 bases between. The CDR3 has 15 amino acids. Germline V gene data show CDR1 as SGHTA and CDR2 as FQGNSA. The CDR3: CASSSQGGSGNTIYF. CDR3 sequence (DNA): TGTGCCAGCAGCTCCCAGGGAGGGTCTGGAAACACCATATATTTT.

This rearrangement joins TRBV7-6 to TRBJ2-3; TRBD1 aligns across 12 bases. The CDR3 length is 16 residues. Germline loops: CDR1 SGHVS, CDR2 FNYEAQ. J gave up 4 bases and V 4 bases, and 6 bases lay outside the gene matches. CDR3 sequence (DNA): TGTGCCAGCAGCTCGTACCGGGACAGGGGGCCAGATACGCAGTATTTT. It translates to CASSSYRDRGPDTQYF.

Comment on this clonotype: A clone one base away is much larger, so this may be a read error. CDR3 amino acids: CASSLRLAGGLYNGQFF. In DNA, the CDR3 is TGTGCCAGTAGTTTAAGACTAGCGGGCGGACTCTACAATGGGCAGTTCTTC. This rearrangement joins TRBV19 to TRBJ2-1; 10 bases fit TRBD2. This CDR3 is built from 17 residues. Germline V gene sequence: CDR1 LNHDA, CDR2 SQIVND (reference sequence). Together with reference TRBV19 and TRBJ2-1, the CDR3 gives the full variable domain: DGGITQSPKYLFRKEGQNVTLSCEQNLNHDAMYWYRQDPGQGLRLIYYSQIVNDFQKGDIAEGYSVSREKKESFPLTVTSAQKNPTAFYLCASSLRLAGGLYNGQFFGPGTRLTVL.